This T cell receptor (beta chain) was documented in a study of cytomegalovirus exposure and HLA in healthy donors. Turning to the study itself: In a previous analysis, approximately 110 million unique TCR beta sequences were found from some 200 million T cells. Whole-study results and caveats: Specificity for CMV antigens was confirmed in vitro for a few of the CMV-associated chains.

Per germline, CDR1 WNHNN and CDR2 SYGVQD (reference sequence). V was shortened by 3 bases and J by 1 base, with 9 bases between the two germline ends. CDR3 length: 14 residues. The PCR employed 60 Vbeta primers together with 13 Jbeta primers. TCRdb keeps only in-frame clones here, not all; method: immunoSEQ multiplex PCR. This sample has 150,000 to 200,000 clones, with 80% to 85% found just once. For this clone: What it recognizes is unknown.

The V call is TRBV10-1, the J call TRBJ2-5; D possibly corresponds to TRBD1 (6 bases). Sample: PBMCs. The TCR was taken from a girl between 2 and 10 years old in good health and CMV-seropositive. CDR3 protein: CASSDGTSQETQYF. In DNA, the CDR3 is TGCGCCAGCAGTGACGGGACATCCCAAGAGACCCAGTACTTC.